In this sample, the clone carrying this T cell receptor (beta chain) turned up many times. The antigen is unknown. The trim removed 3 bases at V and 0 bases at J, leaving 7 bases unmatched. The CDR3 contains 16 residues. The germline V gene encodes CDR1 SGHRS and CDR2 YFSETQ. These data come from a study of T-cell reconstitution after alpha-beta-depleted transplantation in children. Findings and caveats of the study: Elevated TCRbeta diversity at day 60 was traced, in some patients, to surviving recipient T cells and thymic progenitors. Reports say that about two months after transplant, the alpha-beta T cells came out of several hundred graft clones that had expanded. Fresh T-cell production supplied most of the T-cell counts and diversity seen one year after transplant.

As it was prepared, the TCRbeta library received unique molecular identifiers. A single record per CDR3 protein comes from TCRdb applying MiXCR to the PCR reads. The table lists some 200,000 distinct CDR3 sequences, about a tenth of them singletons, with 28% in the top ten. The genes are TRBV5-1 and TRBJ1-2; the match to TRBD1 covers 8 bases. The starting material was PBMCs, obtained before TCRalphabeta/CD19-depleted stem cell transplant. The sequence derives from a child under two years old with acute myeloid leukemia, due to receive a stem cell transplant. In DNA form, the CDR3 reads TGCGCCAGCAGCTGGACAGGGCGGGTTTCTAACTATGGCTACACCTTC. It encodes CASSWTGRVSNYGYTF.